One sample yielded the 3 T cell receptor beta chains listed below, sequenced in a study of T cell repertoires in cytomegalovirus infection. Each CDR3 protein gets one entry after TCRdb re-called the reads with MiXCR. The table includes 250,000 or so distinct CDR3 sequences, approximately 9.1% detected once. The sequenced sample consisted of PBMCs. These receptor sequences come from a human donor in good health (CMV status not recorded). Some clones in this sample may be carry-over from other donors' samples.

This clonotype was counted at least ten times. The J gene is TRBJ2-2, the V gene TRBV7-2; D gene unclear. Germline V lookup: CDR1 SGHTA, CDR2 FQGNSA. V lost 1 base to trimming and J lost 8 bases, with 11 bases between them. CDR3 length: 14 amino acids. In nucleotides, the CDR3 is TGTGCCAGCAGCTTAGGCGAGGCCGCTGGGGAGCTGTTTTTT. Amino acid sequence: CASSLGEAAGELFF.

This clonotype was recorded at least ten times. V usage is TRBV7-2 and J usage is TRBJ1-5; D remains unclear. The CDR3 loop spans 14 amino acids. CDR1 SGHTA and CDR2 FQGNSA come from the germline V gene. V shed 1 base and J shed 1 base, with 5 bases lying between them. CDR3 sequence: CASSLVTSNQPQHF. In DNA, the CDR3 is TGTGCCAGCAGCTTAGTAACGAGCAATCAGCCCCAGCATTTT.

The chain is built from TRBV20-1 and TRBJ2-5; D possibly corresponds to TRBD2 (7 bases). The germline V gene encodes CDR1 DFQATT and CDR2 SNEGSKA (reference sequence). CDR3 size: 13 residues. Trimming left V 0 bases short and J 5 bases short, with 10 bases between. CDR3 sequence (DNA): TGCAGTGCTAGAGATAGGGGGGGGGAGACCCAGTACTTC. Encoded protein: CSARDRGGETQYF.